What follows are 5 T cell receptor beta chains derived from one specimen sequenced in a study of blood T cell repertoires in COVID-19. This table comes from immunoSEQ multiplex PCR, and its TCRdb copy is limited to in-frame clones, with some not included. The data hold 260,000 or so clones, with about four fifths observed a single time. Sequenced material: peripheral blood. Receptor source: a woman aged 70 to 79 with acute or convalescent COVID-19.

The DNA of the CDR3 is TGCAGTGCCTATTCCCATGAAAAACTGTTTTTT. It is translated as CSAYSHEKLFF. The chain joins TRBV20-1 to TRBJ1-4; the D is unclear. CDR3 length: 11 amino acids. V was cut by 6 bases and J by 6 bases, with 8 bases left in between. The germline V gene has CDR1 DFQATT and CDR2 SNEGSKA (reference sequence).

The CDR3 nucleotides are TGTGCCAGCAGCTCGCGGTCAGGGGCCAAAAACATTCAGTACTTC. Protein sequence: CASSSRSGAKNIQYF. The V call is TRBV5-6, the J call TRBJ2-4; the D gene is possibly TRBD1 (5 bases). Per germline, CDR1 SGHDT and CDR2 YYEEEE. This CDR3 region has 15 residues. V lost 3 bases and J lost 1, with 11 bases in between.

This chain uses TRBV6-1 with TRBJ1-1, with a weak D call TRBD1 (6 bases). Looked up from germline, CDR1 is MNHNS and CDR2 is SASEGT. There are 15 residues in the CDR3. V was trimmed by 2 bases and J by 4 bases, leaving 14 bases between them. The CDR3 DNA is TGTGCCAGCAGTGAAATGGACGGACAGATCACTGAAGCTTTCTTT. Its protein product is CASSEMDGQITEAFF.

This chain joins TRBV7-9 and TRBJ2-7; D perhaps matches TRBD2 (6 bases). The germline V gene has CDR1 SEHNR and CDR2 FQNEAQ (reference sequence). Trimming took off 4 bases at V and 3 bases at J, with 16 bases between the two ends. CDR3 size: 15 residues. The CDR3 DNA follows: TGTGCCAGCAGCTCCTATGGAGGGACCGACTACGAGCAGTACTTC. This gives the protein CASSSYGGTDYEQYF.

This clone was seen just once. The rearrangement links TRBV2 to TRBJ1-6; tentative D call: TRBD1 (6 bases). Per the germline V gene, CDR1 is SNHLY and CDR2 is FYNNEI. Trimming stripped 4 bases from V and 4 bases from J, with 8 bases between. The CDR3 loop spans 14 amino acids. In DNA, the CDR3 is TGTGCCAGCAGTGTAGGACAGTATAATTCACCCCTCCACTTT. Protein: CASSVGQYNSPLHF.